This TCR beta chain stems from a study of T cell responses to AZD1222 COVID-19 vaccine. Concerning this clone itself: As yet, its antigen is unknown.

Study findings and constraints: Nearly half of unique spike-specific TCRs reportedly avoided B.1.351 and B.1.1.7 mutated regions. CD4 TCRs linked to vaccination spanned spike, dominating at 160-218 and 743-854.

The repertoire was sequenced with immunoSEQ multiplex PCR; TCRdb's copy has only in-frame clones and lacks some. This table holds 85,000 or so clones, about 89% found once. V was pared by 0 bases and J by 4 bases, with 11 bases between. The CDR3 runs 15 residues. Timing groups of about 4 and about 12 weeks for second doses were pooled. The starting material was peripheral blood, obtained 28 days after the second AZD1222 dose. The chain has TRBV5-3 and TRBJ1-3; a possible D gene is TRBD1 (5 bases). TRBV5-3 is assigned to the ORF class and has an uncertain function. This TCR came from an adult who received the AZD1222 COVID-19 vaccine. The CDR3 region has the DNA TGTGCCAGAAGCTTGGAGAAGGGGCCAGGAAACACCATATATTTT. Translating it yields CARSLEKGPGNTIYF.